The text below deals with one T cell receptor beta chain. No antigen is known for it. The input lacks base qualities; no much larger clone sits a single base away. In the germline V gene (reference sequence), CDR1 corresponds to DFQATT and CDR2 to SNEGSKA. From the cysteine through the phenylalanine, the CDR3 covers 17 amino acids. Only CDR3 DNA is held: 51 bases, read in frame from base 1. Between the V and J ends, shortened by 4 bases and 11 bases respectively, the junction contains 32 bases. This record belongs to a study of blood T cells in healthy people across ages (dated by TCRdb to the mid-2010s). Some background on the complete study: In model experiments, template switching captured about one uniquely barcoded TCR beta cDNA molecule for every two T cells. The donors were split into four age groups: young (average about 16 years), middle-aged (roughly 39), aged (62) and long-lived (roughly 80). To avoid experimental bias, donors of different ages were spread randomly across the sequencing lanes. The study analyzed two additional independent replicas of 1 million unique cDNA reads from the same blood draw for two donors, one aged 18 to 30 and one aged 80 or older. The study measured age-related changes in TCR beta repertoire diversity using deep sequencing normalized with unique cDNA molecular identifiers. What the work shows at the level of the full study, not this receptor alone: Estimates of total diversity from one million sequenced T cells were regarded as lower bounds and underestimates. Compared with the aged group, the long-lived group had more naive CD4+ T cells, fewer expanded clones and increased TCR diversity, suggesting age selection. Observed TCR beta diversity correlated strongly with the percentage of naive T cells measured by flow cytometry. As age increased, observed TCR beta diversity per million T cells dropped in a roughly linear way, and a significant reduction was already evident by age 40. Conclusive comparison of naive and antigen-experienced compartments was prevented by the profiling of bulk unsorted PBMCs. The CMV infection status of donors was not known, potentially confounding age-related changes in expanded clonotypes.

Library creation used 5' RACE. The instrument was an Illumina HiSeq 2500. The second PCR ran for about 6 to 11 cycles and used a J-beta primer mix along with a sample-barcoded 5' primer. A unique molecular identifier was introduced onto each TCR beta cDNA molecule by a template-switch 5' adaptor carrying 12 random nucleotides. Each sample yielded at least 2.5 million CDR3-containing paired-end reads. The Mint cDNA synthesis kit, primed by a TRBC-specific oligonucleotide, was used to synthesize first-strand cDNA from all RNA. Following uracil-DNA glycosylase treatment, a first 18-cycle PCR with universal primers M1SS and BC2_uni_R was performed on all cDNA. The authors' pipeline ran thus. For normalization, 1 million high-quality reads, each with a distinct molecular identifier, were randomly selected from each sample. Reads with shared molecular identifiers were discarded instead of being binned into consensus sequences. MiTCR, set to a Q25 quality threshold and the strictest error-elimination algorithm, was used for CDR3 identification, clonotype clustering and error correction. A nonparametric unseen species model with Euler transformation was used to estimate lower-bound total TCR beta diversity. TCRdb reanalyzed the raw reads on its own, using fastp at Q25 for trimming and MiXCR for clone calling, and kept in-frame beta chains. Every entry covers one CDR3 protein and lists the most common genes and DNA from its rows. The V and J calls, along with clone size, are taken from TCRdb and not from the paper's own processing. The sample table shows 850,000 to 950,000 distinct CDR3 sequences, and more than 25% are seen once. The top ten hold around 16% of the sample.

The donors were 40 or so Caucasian individuals from Russia, aged 6 to 90 years, who were systemically healthy. Around 10 milliliters of peripheral blood were drawn from each donor into EDTA-treated Vacutainer tubes. Ficoll-Paque density-gradient centrifugation was used to isolate PBMCs, with at least 6.5 million per sample. Trizol reagent was used to extract total RNA from PBMCs, with at least 5.5 micrograms per sample. Naive CD45RAhigh/CD27high T cell percentages were measured by flow cytometry on a PBMC aliquot from every donor. Recombination connected TRBV20-1 to TRBJ2-5, with TRBD2 perhaps the D gene, on 7 matching bases. The sample was blood. The sequence came from a woman older than 75 in good health. The DNA sequence reads TGCAGTGCTATGGATACAGGGAGGGCGGTGGGGTACAATGAGCAGTACTTC. Translated, this gives CSAMDTGRAVGYNEQYF.